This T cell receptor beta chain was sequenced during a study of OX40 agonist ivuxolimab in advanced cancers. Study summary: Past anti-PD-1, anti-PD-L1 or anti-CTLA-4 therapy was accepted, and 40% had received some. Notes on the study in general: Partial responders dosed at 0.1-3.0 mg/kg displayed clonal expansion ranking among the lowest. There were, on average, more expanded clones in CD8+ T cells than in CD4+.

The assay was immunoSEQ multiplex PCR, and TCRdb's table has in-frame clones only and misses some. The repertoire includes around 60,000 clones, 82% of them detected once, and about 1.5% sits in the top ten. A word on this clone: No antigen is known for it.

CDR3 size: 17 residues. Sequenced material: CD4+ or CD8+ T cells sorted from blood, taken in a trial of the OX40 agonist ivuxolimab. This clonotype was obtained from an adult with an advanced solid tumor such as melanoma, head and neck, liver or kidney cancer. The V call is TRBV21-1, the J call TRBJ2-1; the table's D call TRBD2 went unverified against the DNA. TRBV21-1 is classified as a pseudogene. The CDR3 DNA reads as TGTGCCAGCAGCAAGTCACAGCGGGAGGTTCCCTACAATGAGCAGTTCTTC. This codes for CASSKSQREVPYNEQFF.